These T cell receptor beta chains were read from a single sample in a study of vaccination and CD4 T cells after COVID-19. Their cognate antigens are unknown. TCRdb re-called the PCR reads through MiXCR, storing one row per CDR3 protein. Among 15,000 or so distinct CDR3 sequences listed, around a third were seen once. What was sequenced was cultured CD4+ T cells from blood. Source of these receptors: a human donor with COVID-19. CDR3s include the opening cysteine and the closing phenylalanine or tryptophan. The D gene is left open where the match is weak.

d_gene,v_gene,CDR3aa
TRBD2,TRBV20-1,CSARKAGGTDTQYF
TRBD1,TRBV2,CASLTGGNTEAFF
.,TRBV2,CASTKGDNSPLHF
.,TRBV5-8,CASSWSSGGSTGELFF
TRBD2,TRBV11-2,CASSPRLAGGPGNIQYF
TRBD1,TRBV11-2,CASSLSGGSQPQHF
TRBD1,TRBV2,CASSERQGEQYF
TRBD1,TRBV6-5,CASSYGQVHSGNTIYF
.,TRBV2,CASRVKRNTEAFF
TRBD1,TRBV7-8,CASSFPGDRETQYF
.,TRBV29-1,CSVAGWGGGTDTQYF
.,TRBV10-3,CAITMDSYYGYTF
.,TRBV12-3/TRBV12-4,CASSLSREGYTF
TRBD1,TRBV20-1,CSARAFPGQGPYGYTF
.,TRBV7-9,CASTTLGFYEQYF
.,TRBV7-9,CASNPSGLLQETQYF
.,TRBV9,CASSVGNGAYEQYF
TRBD1,TRBV5-4,CASSKGQGDAGELFF
.,TRBV7-2,CASSFPRAGGPYGYTF
.,TRBV6-1,CASSRGTDTQYF
.,TRBV6-5,CASSYSEIQGGYTF
.,TRBV7-2,CASSLAQGGYTF
TRBD1,TRBV30,CAWSVWDRAGQPQHF
.,TRBV5-1,CASSLDRPGRTDTQYF
.,TRBV5-4,CASSLETGRNTEAFF
.,TRBV25-1,CASSEWRGSSGNTIYF
.,TRBV6-2/TRBV6-3,CASSYSAGLSDTQYF
.,TRBV19,CASSIPGPYTEAFF
.,TRBV6-1,CASYPNGLGEDPYEQYF
.,TRBV20-1,CSAPVRGINHNEQFF
TRBD1,TRBV5-8,CASSAGQGRSSQETQYF
TRBD1,TRBV6-1,CASSEQTGTGSSYEQYF
.,TRBV7-3,CASSLNPPGHNTGELFF
.,TRBV7-9,CASSLIGPGYF
TRBD2,TRBV30,CAWGTGTMYEQYF
TRBD1,TRBV7-3,CASSNTGANTIYF
.,TRBV20-1,CSARSPGTWAFF
.,TRBV6-5,CASSSTSGLKETQYF
TRBD1,TRBV19,CASSADRGEAFF
TRBD2,TRBV15,CATSRDRSGGGSGELFF
TRBD1,TRBV10-3,CAAGQGEETQYF
.,TRBV11-3,CASSLQGSPLHF
TRBD2,TRBV24-1,CATARAGGNTGELFF
.,TRBV6-1,CASSDRGDANYGYTF
TRBD2,TRBV5-4,CATQGLAGGPSAEQFF
.,TRBV20-1,CSARDKDRKRRGYTF
.,TRBV19,CASSSPRRRGRETQYF
TRBD1,TRBV7-8,CASSSRQGAYGYTF
.,TRBV6-1,CASSGGGGGGQPQHF
.,TRBV28,CASSSPRQFGETQYF
TRBD2,TRBV6-2/TRBV6-3,CASSSGATSGPRETQYF
.,TRBV10-1,CASSPRTGRNTEAFF